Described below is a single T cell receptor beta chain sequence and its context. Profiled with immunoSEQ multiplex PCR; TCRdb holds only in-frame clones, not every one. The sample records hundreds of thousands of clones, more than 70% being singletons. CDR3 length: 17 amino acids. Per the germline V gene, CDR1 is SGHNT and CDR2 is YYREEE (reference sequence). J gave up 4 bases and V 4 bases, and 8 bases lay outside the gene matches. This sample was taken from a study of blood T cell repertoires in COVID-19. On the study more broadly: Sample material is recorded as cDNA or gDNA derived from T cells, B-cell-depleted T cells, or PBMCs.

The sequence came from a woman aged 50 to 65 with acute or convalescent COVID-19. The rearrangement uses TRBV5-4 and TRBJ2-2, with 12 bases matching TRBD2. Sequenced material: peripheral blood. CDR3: CASSTGTSGLFTGELFF. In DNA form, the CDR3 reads TGTGCCAGCAGCACCGGGACTAGCGGGTTGTTCACCGGGGAGCTGTTTTTT. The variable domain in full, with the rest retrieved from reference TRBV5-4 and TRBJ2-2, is ETGVTQSPTHLIKTRGQQVTLRCSSQSGHNTVSWYQQALGQGPQFIFQYYREEENGRGNFPPRFSGLQFPNYSSELNVNALELDDSALYLCASSTGTSGLFTGELFFGEGSRLTVL.